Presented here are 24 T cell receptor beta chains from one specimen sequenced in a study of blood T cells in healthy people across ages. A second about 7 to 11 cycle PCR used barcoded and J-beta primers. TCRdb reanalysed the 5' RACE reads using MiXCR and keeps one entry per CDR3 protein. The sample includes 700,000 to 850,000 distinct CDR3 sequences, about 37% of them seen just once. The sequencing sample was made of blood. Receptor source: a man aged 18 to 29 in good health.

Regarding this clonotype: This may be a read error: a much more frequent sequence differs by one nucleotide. CDR3 DNA sequence: TGCGCCAGCAGCCCTCCGCTAGCGGGGTCGGGTGAGCAGTACTTC. It codes for CASSPPLAGSGEQYF. V usage is TRBV4-1 and J usage is TRBJ2-7, with 9 bases identical to TRBD2. Germline V gene lookup returns CDR1 MGHRA and CDR2 YSYEKL. The junction had 11 bases not matched to a gene; V was cut back by 4 bases and J by 7 bases. CDR3 length: 15 amino acids.

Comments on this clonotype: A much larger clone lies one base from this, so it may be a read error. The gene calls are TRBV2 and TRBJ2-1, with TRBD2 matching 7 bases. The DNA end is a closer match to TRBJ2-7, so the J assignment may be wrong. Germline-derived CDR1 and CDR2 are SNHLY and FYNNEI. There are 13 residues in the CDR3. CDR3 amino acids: CASSEALAEEQYF. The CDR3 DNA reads TGTGCCAGCAGTGAAGCGCTAGCGGAGGAGCAGTACTTC.

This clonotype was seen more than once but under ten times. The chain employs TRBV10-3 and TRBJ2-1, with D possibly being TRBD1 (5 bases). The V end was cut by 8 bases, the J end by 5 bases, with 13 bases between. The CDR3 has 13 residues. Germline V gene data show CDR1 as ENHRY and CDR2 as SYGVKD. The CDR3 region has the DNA TGTGCCATCCGCACAGGCATCGACAATGAGCAGTTCTTC. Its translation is CAIRTGIDNEQFF.

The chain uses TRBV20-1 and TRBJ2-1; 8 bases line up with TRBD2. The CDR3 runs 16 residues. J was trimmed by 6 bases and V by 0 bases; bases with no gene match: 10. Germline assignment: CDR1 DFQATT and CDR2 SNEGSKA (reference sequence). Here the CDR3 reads CSARDRLAGYCNEQFF. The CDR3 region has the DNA TGCAGTGCTAGAGATCGCCTAGCGGGCTACTGCAATGAGCAGTTCTTC.

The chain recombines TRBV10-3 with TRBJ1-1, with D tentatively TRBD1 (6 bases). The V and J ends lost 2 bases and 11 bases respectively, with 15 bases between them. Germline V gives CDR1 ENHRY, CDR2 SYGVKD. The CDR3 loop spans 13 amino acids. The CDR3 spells CAISENPTGRAFF. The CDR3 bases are TGTGCCATCAGTGAGAATCCGACAGGCCGGGCTTTCTTT.

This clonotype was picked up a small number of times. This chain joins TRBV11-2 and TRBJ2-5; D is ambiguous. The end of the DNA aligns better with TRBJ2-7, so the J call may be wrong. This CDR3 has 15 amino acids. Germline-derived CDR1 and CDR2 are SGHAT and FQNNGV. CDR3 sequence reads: CASSLERAGPYEQYF. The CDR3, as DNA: TGTGCCAGCAGCTTAGAACGAGCAGGACCCTACGAGCAGTACTTC.

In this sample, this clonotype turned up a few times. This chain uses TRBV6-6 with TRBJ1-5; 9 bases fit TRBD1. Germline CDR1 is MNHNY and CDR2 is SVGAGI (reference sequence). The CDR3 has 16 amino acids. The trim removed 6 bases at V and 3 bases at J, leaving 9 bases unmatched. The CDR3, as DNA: TGTGCCAGCAGCTCCGGGACAGGGTGGGACAATCAGCCCCAGCATTTT. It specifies CASSSGTGWDNQPQHF.

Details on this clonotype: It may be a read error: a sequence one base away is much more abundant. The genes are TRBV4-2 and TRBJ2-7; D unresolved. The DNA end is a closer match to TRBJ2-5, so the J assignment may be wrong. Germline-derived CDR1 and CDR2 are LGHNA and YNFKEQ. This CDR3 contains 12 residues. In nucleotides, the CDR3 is TGTGCCAGCATCCAAGATAGGAAGACCCAGTACTTC. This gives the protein CASIQDRKTQYF.

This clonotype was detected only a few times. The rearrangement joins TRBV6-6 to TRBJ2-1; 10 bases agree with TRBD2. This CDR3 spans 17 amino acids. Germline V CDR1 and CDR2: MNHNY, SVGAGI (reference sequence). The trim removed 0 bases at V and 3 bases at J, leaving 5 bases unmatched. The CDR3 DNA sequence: TGTGCCAGCAGTTACTCCTATAGCGGGGGGAGCTACAATGAGCAGTTCTTC. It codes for CASSYSYSGGSYNEQFF.

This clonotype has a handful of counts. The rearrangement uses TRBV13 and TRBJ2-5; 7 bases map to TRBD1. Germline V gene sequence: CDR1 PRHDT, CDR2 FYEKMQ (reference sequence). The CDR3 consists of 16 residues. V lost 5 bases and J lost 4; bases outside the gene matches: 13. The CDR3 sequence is CASSAAPTGMGETQYF. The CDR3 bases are TGTGCCAGCAGCGCCGCCCCGACAGGGATGGGAGAGACCCAGTACTTC.

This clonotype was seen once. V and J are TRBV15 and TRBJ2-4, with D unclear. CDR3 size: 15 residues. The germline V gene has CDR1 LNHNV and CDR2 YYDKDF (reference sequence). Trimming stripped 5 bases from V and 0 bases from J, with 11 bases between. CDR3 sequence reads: CATSAETLAKNIQYF. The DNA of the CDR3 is TGTGCCACCAGCGCGGAAACTCTAGCCAAAAACATTCAGTACTTC.

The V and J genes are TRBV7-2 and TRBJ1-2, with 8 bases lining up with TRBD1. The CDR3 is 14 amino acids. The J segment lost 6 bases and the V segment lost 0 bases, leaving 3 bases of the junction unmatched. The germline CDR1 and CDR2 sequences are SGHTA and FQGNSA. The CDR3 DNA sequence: TGTGCCAGCAGCTTAGCAGCAGGGGGCAATGGCTACACCTTC. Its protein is CASSLAAGGNGYTF.

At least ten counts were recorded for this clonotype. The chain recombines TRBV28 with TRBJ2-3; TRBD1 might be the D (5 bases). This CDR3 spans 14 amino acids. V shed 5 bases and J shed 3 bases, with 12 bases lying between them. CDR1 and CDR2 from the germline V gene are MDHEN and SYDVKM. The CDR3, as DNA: TGTGCCAGCAGTGTTGAGACAGATACAGATACGCAGTATTTT. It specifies CASSVETDTDTQYF.

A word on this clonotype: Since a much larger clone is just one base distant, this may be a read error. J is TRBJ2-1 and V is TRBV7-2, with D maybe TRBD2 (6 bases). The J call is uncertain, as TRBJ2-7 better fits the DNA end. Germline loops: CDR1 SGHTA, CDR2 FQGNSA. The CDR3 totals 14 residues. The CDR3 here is CASSWRAHYNEQYF. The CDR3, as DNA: TGTGCCAGCAGCTGGAGGGCCCATTACAATGAGCAGTACTTC.

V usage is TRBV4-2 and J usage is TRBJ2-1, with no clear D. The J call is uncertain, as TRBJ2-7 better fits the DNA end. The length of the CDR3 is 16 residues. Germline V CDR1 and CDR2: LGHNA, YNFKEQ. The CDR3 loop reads CASSLTHGLNYNEQYF. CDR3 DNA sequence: TGTGCCAGCAGTCTCACCCATGGGCTAAACTACAATGAGCAGTACTTC.

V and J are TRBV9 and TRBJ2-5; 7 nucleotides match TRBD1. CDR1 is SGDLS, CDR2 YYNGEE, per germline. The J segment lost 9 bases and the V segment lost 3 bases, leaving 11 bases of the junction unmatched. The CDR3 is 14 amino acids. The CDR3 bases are TGTGCCAGCAGCGACTCGACAGGGACCCCGGCCCAGTACTTC. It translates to CASSDSTGTPAQYF.

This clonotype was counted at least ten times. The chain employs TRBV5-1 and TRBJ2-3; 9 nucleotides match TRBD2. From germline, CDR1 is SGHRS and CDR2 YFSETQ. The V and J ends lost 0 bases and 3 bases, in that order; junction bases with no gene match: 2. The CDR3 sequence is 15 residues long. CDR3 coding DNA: TGCGCCAGCAGCTTGGCTAGCGGGGATACAGATACGCAGTATTTT. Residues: CASSLASGDTDTQYF.

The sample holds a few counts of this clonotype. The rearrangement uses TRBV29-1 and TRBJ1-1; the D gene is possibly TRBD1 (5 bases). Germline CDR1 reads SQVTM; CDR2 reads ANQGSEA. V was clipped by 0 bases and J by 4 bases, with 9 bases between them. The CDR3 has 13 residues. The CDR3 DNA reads TGCAGCGTTGAAGAGGGGGTGATCACTGAAGCTTTCTTT. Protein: CSVEEGVITEAFF. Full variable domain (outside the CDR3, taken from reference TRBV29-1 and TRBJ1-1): SAVISQKPSRDICQRGTSLTIQCQVDSQVTMMFWYRQQPGQSLTLIATANQGSEATYESGFVIDKFPISRPNLTFSTLTVSNMSPEDSSIYLCSVEEGVITEAFFGQGTRLTVV.

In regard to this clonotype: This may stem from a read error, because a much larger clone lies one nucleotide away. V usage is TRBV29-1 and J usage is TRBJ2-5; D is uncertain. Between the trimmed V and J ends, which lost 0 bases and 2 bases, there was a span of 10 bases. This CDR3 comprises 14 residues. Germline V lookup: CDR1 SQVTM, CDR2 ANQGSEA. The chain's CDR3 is CSVEDDRMQETQYF. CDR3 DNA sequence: TGCAGCGTTGAAGATGACCGGATGCAAGAGACCCAGTACTTC.

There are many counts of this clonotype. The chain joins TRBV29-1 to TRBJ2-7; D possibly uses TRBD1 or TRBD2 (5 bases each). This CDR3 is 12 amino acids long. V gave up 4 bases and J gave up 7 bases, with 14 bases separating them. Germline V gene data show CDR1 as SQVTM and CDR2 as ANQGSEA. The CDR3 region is CSVVEGFSEQYF. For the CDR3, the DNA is TGCAGCGTTGTTGAGGGGTTTTCGGAGCAGTACTTC.

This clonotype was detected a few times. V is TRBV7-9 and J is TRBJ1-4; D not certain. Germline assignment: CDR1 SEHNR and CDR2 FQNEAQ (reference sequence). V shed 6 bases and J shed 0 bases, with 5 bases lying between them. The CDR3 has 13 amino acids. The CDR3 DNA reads TGTGCCAGCAGGCCGGCAACTAATGAAAAACTGTTTTTT. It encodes CASRPATNEKLFF.

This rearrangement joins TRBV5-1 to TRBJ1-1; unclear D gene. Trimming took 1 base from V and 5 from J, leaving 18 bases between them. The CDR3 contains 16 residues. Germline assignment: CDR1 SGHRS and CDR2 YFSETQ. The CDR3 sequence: CASSLFQTPLRTEAFF. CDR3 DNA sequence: TGCGCCAGCAGCTTGTTTCAGACCCCTTTGAGGACTGAAGCTTTCTTT.

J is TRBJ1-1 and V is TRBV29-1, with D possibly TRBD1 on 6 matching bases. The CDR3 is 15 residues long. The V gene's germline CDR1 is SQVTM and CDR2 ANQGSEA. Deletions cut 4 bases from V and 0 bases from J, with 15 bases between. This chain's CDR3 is CSVALQGNLNTEAFF. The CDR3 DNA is TGCAGCGTTGCGCTTCAGGGGAACTTGAACACTGAAGCTTTCTTT.

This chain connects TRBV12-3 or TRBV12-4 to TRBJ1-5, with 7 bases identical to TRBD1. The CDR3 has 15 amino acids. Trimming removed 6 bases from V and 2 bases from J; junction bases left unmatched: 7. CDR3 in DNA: TGTGCCAGCAGACCGGCCGGGACAGGCAATCAGCCCCAGCATTTT. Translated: CASRPAGTGNQPQHF.